This T cell receptor beta chain was identified during a study of early T cells in non-severe SARS-CoV-2 infection. This clonotype was observed at least ten times. The germline V gene has CDR1 SGHAT and CDR2 FQNNGV. V dropped 5 bases and J dropped 2; count of bases not matched to a gene: 3. CDR3 length: 16 amino acids. Researchers attached unique molecular identifiers to individual cDNA molecules. TCRdb analysed the 5' RACE reads with MiXCR anew, one entry per CDR3 protein. The sample yields about 110,000 distinct CDR3 sequences, over 10% seen once. The sequenced material came from whole blood. The source is an adult who was a healthcare worker with PCR-confirmed SARS-CoV-2 infection or an uninfected control (not recorded which). The chain couples TRBV11-2 to TRBJ2-1; TRBD2 agrees at 13 bases. The chain's CDR3 is CASSPTSGRAYNEQFF. The CDR3 nucleotides are TGTGCCAGCAGCCCTACTAGCGGGAGGGCCTACAATGAGCAGTTCTTC. Based on the CDR3 plus reference TRBV11-2 and TRBJ2-1, the full variable domain is EAGVAQSPRYKIIEKRQSVAFWCNPISGHATLYWYQQILGQGPKLLIQFQNNGVVDDSQLPKDRFSAERLKGVDSTLKIQPAKLEDSAVYLCASSPTSGRAYNEQFFGPGTRLTVL.